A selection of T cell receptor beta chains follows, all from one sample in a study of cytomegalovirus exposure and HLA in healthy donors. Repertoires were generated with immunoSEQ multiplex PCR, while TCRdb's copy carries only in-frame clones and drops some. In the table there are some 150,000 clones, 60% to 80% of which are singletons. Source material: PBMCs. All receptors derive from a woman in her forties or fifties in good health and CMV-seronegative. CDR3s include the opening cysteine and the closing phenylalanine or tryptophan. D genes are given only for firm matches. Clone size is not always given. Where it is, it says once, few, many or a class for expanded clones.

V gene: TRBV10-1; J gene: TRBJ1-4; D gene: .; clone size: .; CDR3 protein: CASSDVQDFATNEKLFF; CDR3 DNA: TGCGCCAGCAGTGATGTTCAGGACTTTGCAACTAATGAAAAACTGTTTTTT
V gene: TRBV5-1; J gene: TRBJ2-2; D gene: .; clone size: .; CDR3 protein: CASSIDSANTGELFF; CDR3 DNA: TGCGCCAGCAGCATAGACAGCGCGAACACCGGGGAGCTGTTTTTT
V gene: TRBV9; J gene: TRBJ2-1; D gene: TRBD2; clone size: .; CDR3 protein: CASSARGLPYNEQFF; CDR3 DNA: TGTGCCAGCAGCGCAAGGGGACTACCCTACAATGAGCAGTTCTTC
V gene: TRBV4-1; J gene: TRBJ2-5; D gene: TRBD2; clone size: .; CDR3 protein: CASSPGTSGGAGETQYF; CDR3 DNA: TGCGCCAGCAGCCCCGGGACTAGCGGGGGGGCAGGTGAGACCCAGTACTTC
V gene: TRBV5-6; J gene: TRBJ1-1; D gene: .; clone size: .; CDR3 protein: CASSLINTEAFF; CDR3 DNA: TGTGCCAGCAGCCTAATTAACACTGAAGCTTTCTTT
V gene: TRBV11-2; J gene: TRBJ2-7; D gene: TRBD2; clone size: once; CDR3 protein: CASSIGGALYEQYF; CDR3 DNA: TGTGCCAGCAGCATCGGGGGGGCCTTATACGAGCAGTACTTC
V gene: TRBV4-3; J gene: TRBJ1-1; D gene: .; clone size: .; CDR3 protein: CASSQAAGPPNTEAFF; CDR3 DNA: TGCGCCAGCAGCCAGGCGGCAGGGCCTCCGAACACTGAAGCTTTCTTT
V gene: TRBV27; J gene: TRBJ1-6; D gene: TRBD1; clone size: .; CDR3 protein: CASSLGTGVNSPLHF; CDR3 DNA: TGTGCCAGCAGTTTAGGGACAGGGGTAAATTCACCCCTCCACTTT
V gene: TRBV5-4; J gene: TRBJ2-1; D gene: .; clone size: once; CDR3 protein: CASSSTPGHPYNEQFF; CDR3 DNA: TGTGCCAGCAGCTCTACCCCGGGACACCCCTACAATGAGCAGTTCTTC
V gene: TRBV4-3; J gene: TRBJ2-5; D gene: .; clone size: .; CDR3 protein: CASSQVASLPPGEQYF; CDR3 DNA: TGCGCCAGCAGCCAAGTGGCGTCCCTCCCACCGGGTGAGCAGTACTTC
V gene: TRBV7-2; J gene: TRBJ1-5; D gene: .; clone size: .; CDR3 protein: CASSLEGGHNQPQHF; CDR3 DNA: TGTGCCAGCAGCTTAGAAGGGGGACACAATCAGCCCCAGCATTTT
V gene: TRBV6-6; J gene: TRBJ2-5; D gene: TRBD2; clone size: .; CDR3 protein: CASSSGLAGQETQYF; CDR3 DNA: TGTGCCAGCAGTTCGGGACTAGCAGGGCAAGAGACCCAGTACTTC
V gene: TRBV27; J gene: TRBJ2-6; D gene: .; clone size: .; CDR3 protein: CASSPAVSGANVLTF; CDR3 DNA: TGTGCCAGCAGTCCAGCGGTCTCTGGGGCCAACGTCCTGACTTTC
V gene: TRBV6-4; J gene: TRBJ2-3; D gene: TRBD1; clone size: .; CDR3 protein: CASSDTRDRGTDTQYF; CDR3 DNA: TGTGCCAGCAGTGACACGCGGGACAGGGGAACAGATACGCAGTATTTT
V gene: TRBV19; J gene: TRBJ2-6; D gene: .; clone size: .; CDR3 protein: CASISTNRAGANVLTF; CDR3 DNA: TGTGCCAGTATTTCCACGAACAGGGCCGGGGCCAACGTCCTGACTTTC
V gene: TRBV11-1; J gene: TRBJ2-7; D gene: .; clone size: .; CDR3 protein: CASSLAGRGYEQYF; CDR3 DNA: TGTGCCAGCAGCTTAGCCGGTAGAGGCTACGAGCAGTACTTC
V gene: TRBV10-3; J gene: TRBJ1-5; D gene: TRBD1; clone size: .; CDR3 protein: CAISESGQSSRNQPQHF; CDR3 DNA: TGTGCCATCAGTGAGTCGGGACAGTCAAGTCGCAATCAGCCCCAGCATTTT
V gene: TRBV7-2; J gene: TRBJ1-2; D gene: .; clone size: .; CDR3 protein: CASSLGQGSYGYTF; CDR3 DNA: TGTGCCAGCAGCTTAGGCCAGGGTTCGTATGGCTACACCTTC
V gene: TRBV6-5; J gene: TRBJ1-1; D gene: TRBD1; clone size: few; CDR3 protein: CASSDGQGRPEAFF; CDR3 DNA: TGTGCCAGCAGTGACGGACAGGGTAGGCCTGAAGCTTTCTTT
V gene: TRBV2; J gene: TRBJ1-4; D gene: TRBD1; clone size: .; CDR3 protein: CASSVGTGVEKLFF; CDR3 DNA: TGTGCCAGCAGTGTTGGGACAGGGGTTGAAAAACTGTTTTTT
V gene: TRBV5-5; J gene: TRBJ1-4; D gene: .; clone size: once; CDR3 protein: CASSPWQGLTEKLFF; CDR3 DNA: TGTGCCAGCAGTCCTTGGCAGGGATTAACTGAAAAACTGTTTTTT
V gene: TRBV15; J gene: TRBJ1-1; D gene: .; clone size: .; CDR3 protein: CATSRHRSSRQAAEAFF; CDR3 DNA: TGTGCCACCAGCAGACATAGGAGCTCAAGACAGGCCGCTGAAGCTTTCTTT
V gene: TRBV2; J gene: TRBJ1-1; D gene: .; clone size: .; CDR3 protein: CASKTREQSEAFF; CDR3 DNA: TGTGCCAGCAAAACGAGGGAACAGAGCGAAGCTTTCTTT
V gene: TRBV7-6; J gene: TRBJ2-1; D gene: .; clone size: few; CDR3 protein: CASSEQGIEQFF; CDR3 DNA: TGTGCCAGCAGCGAGCAGGGTATAGAGCAGTTCTTC
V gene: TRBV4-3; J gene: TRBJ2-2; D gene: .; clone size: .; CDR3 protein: CASSQDTGDSFFANTGELFF; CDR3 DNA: TGCGCCAGCAGCCAAGATACGGGGGACAGTTTCTTCGCGAACACCGGGGAGCTGTTTTTT
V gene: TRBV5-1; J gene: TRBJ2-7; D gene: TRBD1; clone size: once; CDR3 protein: CASSLPQGQGIHEQYF; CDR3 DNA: TGCGCCAGCAGCTTACCCCAGGGACAGGGAATTCACGAGCAGTACTTC
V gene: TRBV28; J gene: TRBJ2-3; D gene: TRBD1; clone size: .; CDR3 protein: CASGRTGGIDTQYF; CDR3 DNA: TGTGCCAGCGGCCGGACAGGGGGCATAGATACGCAGTATTTT